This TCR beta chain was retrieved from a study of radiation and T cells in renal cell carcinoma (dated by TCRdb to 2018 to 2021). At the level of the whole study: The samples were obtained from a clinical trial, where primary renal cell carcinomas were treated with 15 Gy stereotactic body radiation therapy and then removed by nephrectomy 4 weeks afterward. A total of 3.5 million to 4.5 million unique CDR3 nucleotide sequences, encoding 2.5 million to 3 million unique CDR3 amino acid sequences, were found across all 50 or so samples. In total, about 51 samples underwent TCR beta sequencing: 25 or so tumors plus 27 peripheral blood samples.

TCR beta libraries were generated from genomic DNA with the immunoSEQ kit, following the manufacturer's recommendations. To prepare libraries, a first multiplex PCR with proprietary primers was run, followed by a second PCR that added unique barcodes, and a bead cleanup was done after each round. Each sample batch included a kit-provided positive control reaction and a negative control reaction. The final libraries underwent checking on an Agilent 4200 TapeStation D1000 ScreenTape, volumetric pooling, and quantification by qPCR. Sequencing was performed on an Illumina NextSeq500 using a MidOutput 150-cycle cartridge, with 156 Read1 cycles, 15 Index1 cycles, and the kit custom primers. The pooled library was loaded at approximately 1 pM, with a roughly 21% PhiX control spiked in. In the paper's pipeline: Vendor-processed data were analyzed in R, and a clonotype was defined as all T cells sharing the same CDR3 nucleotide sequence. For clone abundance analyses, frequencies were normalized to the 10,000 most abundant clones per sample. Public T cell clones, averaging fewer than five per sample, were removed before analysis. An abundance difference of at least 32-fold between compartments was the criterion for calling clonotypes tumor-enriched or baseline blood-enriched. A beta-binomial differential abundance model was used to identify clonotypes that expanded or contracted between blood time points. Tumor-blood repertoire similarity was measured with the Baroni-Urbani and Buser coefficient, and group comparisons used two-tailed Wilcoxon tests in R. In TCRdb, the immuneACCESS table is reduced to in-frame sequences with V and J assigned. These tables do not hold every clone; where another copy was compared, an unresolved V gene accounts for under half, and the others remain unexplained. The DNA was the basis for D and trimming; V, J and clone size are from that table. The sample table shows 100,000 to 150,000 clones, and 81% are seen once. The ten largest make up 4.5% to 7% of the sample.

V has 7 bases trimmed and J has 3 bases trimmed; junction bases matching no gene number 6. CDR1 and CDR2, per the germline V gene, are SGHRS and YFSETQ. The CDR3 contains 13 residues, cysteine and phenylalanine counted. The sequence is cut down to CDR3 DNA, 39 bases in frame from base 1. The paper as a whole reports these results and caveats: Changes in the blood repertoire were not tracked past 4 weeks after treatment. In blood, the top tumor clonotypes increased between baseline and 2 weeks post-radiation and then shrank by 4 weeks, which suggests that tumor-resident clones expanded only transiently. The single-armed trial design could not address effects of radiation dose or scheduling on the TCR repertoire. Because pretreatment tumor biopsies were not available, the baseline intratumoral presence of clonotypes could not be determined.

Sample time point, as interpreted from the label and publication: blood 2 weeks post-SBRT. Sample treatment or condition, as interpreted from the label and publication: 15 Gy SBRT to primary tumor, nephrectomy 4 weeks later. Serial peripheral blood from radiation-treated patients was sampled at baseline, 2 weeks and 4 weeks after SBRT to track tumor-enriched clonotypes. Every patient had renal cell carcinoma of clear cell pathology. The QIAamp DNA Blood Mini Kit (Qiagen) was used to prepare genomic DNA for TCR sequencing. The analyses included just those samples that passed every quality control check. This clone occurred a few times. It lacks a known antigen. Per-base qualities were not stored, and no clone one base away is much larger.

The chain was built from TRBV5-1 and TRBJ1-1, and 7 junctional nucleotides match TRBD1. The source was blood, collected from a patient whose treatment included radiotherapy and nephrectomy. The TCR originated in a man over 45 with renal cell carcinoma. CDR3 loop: CASSDRADTEAFF. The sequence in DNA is TGCGCCAGCTCTGACAGGGCGGACACTGAAGCTTTCTTT.